This TCR beta chain was retrieved from a study of technical replicates of blood from a handful of donors. TCRdb's table, derived via immunoSEQ multiplex PCR, lists solely in-frame clones and lacks some. The sample gives roughly 82,000 clones, 96% of which show up once; 0.37% is in the top ten. Trimming shortened V by 0 bases and J by 4 bases, and 20 bases separated the two germline ends. The CDR3 sequence is 17 residues long. The germline V gene encodes CDR1 SGHRS and CDR2 YFSETQ. Input material: T cells isolated from PBMCs. This chain joins TRBV5-1 and TRBJ2-7; TRBD2 might be the D (5 bases). This sequence originates from a human donor in good health. The CDR3 loop is CASSLALSWGVAYEQYF. CDR3 coding DNA: TGCGCCAGCAGCTTGGCATTATCCTGGGGAGTTGCTTACGAGCAGTACTTC.